Listed here is a single T cell receptor (beta chain). Its matching antigen is unknown. Germline values: CDR1 GTSNPN, CDR2 SVGIG (reference sequence). This CDR3 spans 11 amino acids. Between the trimmed V and J ends, which lost 3 bases and 12 bases, there was a span of 12 bases. The data are from a study of cytomegalovirus exposure and HLA in healthy donors. PCR used 60 Vbeta primers and 13 Jbeta primers. Method: immunoSEQ multiplex PCR; TCRdb's copy keeps in-frame clones and lacks some. The repertoire consists of 150,000 or so clones, with 73% occurring once and the leading ten covering 1.6%. The study, taken as a whole, reports: A later analysis linked a missense variant in DCLRE1C to the trimming of TCR beta V and J genes. Likely technical artifact: a cluster of highly shared sequence variants. The study assumed roughly uniform donor sequencing depth for presence/absence analyses.

What was sequenced was PBMCs. V and J are TRBV30 and TRBJ2-1; possible D gene TRBD2, 6 bases. This receptor was identified in a woman between 18 and 29 years old in good health and CMV-seronegative. CDR3 residues: CAWREETRQFF. CDR3 sequence (DNA): TGTGCCTGGAGGGAAGAGACTAGGCAGTTCTTC.